This T cell receptor (beta chain) was recovered during a study of T cells in Graves' hyperthyroidism and ophthalmopathy. This CDR3 is built from 15 residues. V was clipped by 4 bases and J by 0 bases; unmatched bases: 4. From germline, CDR1 is MDHEN and CDR2 SYDVKM. The table lists this clonotype with many counts. The CDR3 regions of TCR beta were amplified from RNA transcripts. The HTBI primer set was used in a first-round RT-PCR of the TCR CDR3. MiXCR, applied by TCRdb to the multiplex PCR reads, yields one record per CDR3 protein. Of fewer than 800,000 distinct CDR3 sequences listed, about a sixth were seen once; the top ten hold around 7.7%.

What was sequenced was blood. V is TRBV28 and J is TRBJ2-3; 7 bases align to TRBD2. This receptor was identified in a man younger than 35 with Graves' hyperthyroidism. CDR3 region: CASSSNGRSTDTQYF. CDR3 coding DNA: TGTGCCAGCAGTTCCAACGGGAGGAGCACAGATACGCAGTATTTT.